Below, one TCR beta chain is given with its context. A junction boundary mismatches the germline segment, possibly from a read error. The primer mix had 60 Vbeta and 13 Jbeta primers. The protocol was immunoSEQ multiplex PCR, while the TCRdb copy is restricted to in-frame clones and leaves out a portion. Among some 90,000 clones listed, 70% to 85% were seen once. This entry is derived from a study of cytomegalovirus exposure and HLA in healthy donors. Germline-derived CDR1 and CDR2 are MNHEY and SVGAGI. The CDR3 extends over 15 amino acids. The TCR sequence derives from a man aged 55 to 70 in good health and CMV-seronegative. This rearrangement joins TRBV6-5 to TRBJ2-7, with 9 bases matching TRBD1. The specimen sequenced was PBMCs. CDR3 sequence reads: CASSKTGGASYEQHF. For the CDR3, the DNA is TGTGCCAGCAGTAAAACAGGGGGCGCCTCCTACGAGCAGCACTTC.